This entry features one T cell receptor beta chain sequence. The target of this receptor is not known. One base away there is no much larger clone; base qualities are not given. Participants in the prospective study were aged roughly 18 to 100 years, lived in under 30 United States geographic areas, and enrolled through a virtual design. Cohort assignment in the prospective study relied on participant-reported clinical history from a screening survey and a study questionnaire. In the prospective study, mobile phlebotomists collected whole blood, serum and a nasopharyngeal or oropharyngeal swab from each participant. Additional blood draws and questionnaires over an approximately two-month period could optionally be provided by prospective study participants. Prospective study blood samples were shipped either frozen or at room temperature before DNA extraction. TCRbeta CDR3 regions were amplified from genomic DNA by means of the immunoSEQ Assay, a bias-controlled multiplex PCR. Regarding the original processing steps: Within the assay, amplification of reference gene primers was used to estimate how many nucleated cells each sample contained. Sequence reads were collapsed and filtered to measure the absolute abundance of every unique TCRbeta CDR3 rearrangement. For each sample, productive Simpson clonality was calculated as the square root of Simpson's diversity index over productive rearrangements. This is the immuneACCESS table as TCRdb keeps it, with only in-frame sequences that have V and J called. A part of the clones is gone; compared with another copy, unresolved V genes explain less than half, and the rest is unexplained. The V and J calls and clone size come from that table; D and trimming were worked out from the DNA. This sample gives about 180,000 clones in total; 89% of them show up just once. The ten largest account for under 2.5% of the sample.

The sample comes from a study of blood T cell repertoires in COVID-19 (dated by TCRdb to about 2020). General notes on the study: Samples covering the acute and convalescent phases of COVID-19 were provided by collaborators in the United States, Italy and Spain. The prospective study material was composed of cDNA or gDNA derived from T cells, B-cell-depleted T cells, or PBMCs. The dataset comprised deeply sampled blood TCRbeta repertoires from subjects exposed to, actively infected with, or recovered from COVID-19. A freely available public database, intended as a resource for researchers studying the immune response to SARS-CoV-2, is where the repertoires were released. The samples were drawn from two sources: the first 160 participants of the ongoing ImmuneRACE study, and approximately 1,300 subjects contributed by 6 global collaborators. Nearly every sample came with metadata listing a de-identified subject ID, COVID-19 status, age in years and sex. Where HLA class I and class II types were available, the types were taken from metadata supplied by the sample provider, not from assay-based typing. Overall study outcomes, separate from this receptor: The quantity of clinical and demographic metadata differed by source and by participant and was supplied without curation.

The CDR3 measures 17 amino acids from cysteine to phenylalanine. Only the CDR3 portion is preserved as DNA: 51 bases, with reading frame beginning at the first base. From a lookup of the germline V gene, CDR1 and CDR2 are MNHEY and SVGEGT. Trimming takes 2 bases off V and 2 bases off J; junction bases not matched to a gene: 10. This receptor was taken from a woman between 40 and 55 years old with acute COVID-19. Material for sequencing was PBMCs or T cells enriched from blood (not recorded which). The chain links TRBV6-2 or TRBV6-3 with TRBJ2-5, with 8 central nucleotides matching TRBD1. The CDR3 region has the sequence CASSYPPAGGFQETQYF. The nucleotide sequence reads as follows: TGTGCCAGCAGTTACCCTCCGGCAGGGGGCTTTCAAGAGACCCAGTACTTC.